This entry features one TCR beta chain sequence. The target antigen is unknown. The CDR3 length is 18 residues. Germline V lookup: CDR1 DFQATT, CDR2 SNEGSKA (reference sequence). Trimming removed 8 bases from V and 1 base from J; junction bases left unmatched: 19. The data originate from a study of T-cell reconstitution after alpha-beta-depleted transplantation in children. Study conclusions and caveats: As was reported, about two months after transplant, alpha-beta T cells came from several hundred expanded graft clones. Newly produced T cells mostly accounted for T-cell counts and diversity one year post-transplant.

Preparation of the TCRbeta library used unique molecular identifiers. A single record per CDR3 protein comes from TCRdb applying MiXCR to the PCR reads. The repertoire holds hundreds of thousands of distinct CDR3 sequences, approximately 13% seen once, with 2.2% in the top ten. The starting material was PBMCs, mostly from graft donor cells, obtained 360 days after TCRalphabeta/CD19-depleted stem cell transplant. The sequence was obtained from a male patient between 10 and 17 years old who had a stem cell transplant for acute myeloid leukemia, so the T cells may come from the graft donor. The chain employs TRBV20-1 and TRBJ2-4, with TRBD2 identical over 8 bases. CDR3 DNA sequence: TGCAGTTCCAGAGCCCCTAGCGGGTGGGCAGAGGCCAAAAACATTCAGTACTTC. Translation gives CSSRAPSGWAEAKNIQYF.